One and the same sample provided the 11 T cell receptor beta chains below, sequenced in a study of T-cell reconstitution after alpha-beta-depleted transplantation in children. Preparing the TCRbeta library involved the use of unique molecular identifiers. TCRdb fed the PCR reads into MiXCR, producing one record per CDR3 protein. The profile shows 500,000 to 650,000 distinct CDR3 sequences, roughly 13% of them singletons. The sequencing here drew on PBMCs, mostly from graft donor cells, taken 360 days after TCRalphabeta/CD19-depleted stem cell transplant. These receptor sequences come from a male patient aged 5 to 17 who had a stem cell transplant for acute myeloid leukemia, so the T cells may come from the graft donor.

This clonotype was recorded a few times. The chain joins TRBV5-1 to TRBJ2-3; D gene uncertain. The germline CDR1 and CDR2 sequences are SGHRS and YFSETQ. The ends were cut back, 3 bases at V and 2 bases at J, with 16 bases in the middle. The CDR3 is made up of 16 amino acids. The CDR3 DNA follows: TGCGCCAGCAGCTACCTCGGACGGACCCTCACAGATACGCAGTATTTT. Protein sequence: CASSYLGRTLTDTQYF.

The chain carries TRBV28 and TRBJ1-4, with no clear D. The CDR3 contains 14 residues. Germline V gives CDR1 MDHEN, CDR2 SYDVKM. Deletions cut 5 bases from V and 6 bases from J, with 13 bases between. The CDR3 region is CASSQTITYEKLFF. The CDR3 DNA reads as TGTGCCAGCAGTCAAACAATTACGTATGAAAAACTGTTTTTT.

Many counts were recorded for this clonotype. V is TRBV7-9 and J is TRBJ2-3, with 7 bases identical to TRBD1. The J segment lost 4 bases and the V segment lost 5 bases, leaving 12 bases of the junction unmatched. The CDR3 runs to 16 residues. The germline V gene encodes CDR1 SEHNR and CDR2 FQNEAQ (reference sequence). The CDR3 sequence: CASSPPPDRVADTQYF. The CDR3 DNA is TGTGCCAGCAGCCCCCCACCTGACAGGGTGGCAGATACGCAGTATTTT.

V gene TRBV29-1 combines with J gene TRBJ2-7; weak D call: TRBD2 (6 bases). V gave up 3 bases and J gave up 0 bases, with 9 bases separating them. The CDR3 is 13 residues long. The V gene's germline CDR1 is SQVTM and CDR2 ANQGSEA. CDR3 sequence reads: CSVEAGLSYEQYF. CDR3 coding DNA: TGCAGCGTTGAGGCGGGGCTCTCCTACGAGCAGTACTTC.

This clonotype was counted ten times or more. The V call is TRBV20-1, the J call TRBJ1-2, with TRBD1 identical over 9 bases. J gave up 8 bases and V 6 bases, and 10 bases lay outside the gene matches. The germline V gene has CDR1 DFQATT and CDR2 SNEGSKA (reference sequence). There are 13 residues in the CDR3. This chain's CDR3 is CSAPRTGVGGYTF. Here the CDR3 DNA reads TGCAGTGCCCCCCGGACAGGGGTGGGCGGCTACACCTTC.

V is TRBV4-3 and J is TRBJ2-1; D not resolved. CDR1 LGHNA and CDR2 YSLEER come from the germline V gene. Trimming left V 1 base short and J 0 bases short, with 10 bases between. The CDR3 runs 16 residues. The CDR3 is CASSQVGWSSYNEQFF. CDR3 DNA sequence: TGCGCCAGCAGCCAAGTGGGCTGGAGCTCCTACAATGAGCAGTTCTTC.

The V gene is TRBV3-1, the J gene TRBJ2-1; TRBD2 matches at 12 bases. J gave up 6 bases and V 4 bases, and 7 bases lay outside the gene matches. Germline CDR1 is LGHDT and CDR2 is YNNKEL (reference sequence). The CDR3 runs 16 residues. CDR3 bases: TGTGCCAGCAGCCCCTTAGGACTAGCGGGAAGCAATGAGCAGTTCTTC. Translation gives CASSPLGLAGSNEQFF.

This rearrangement joins TRBV28 to TRBJ2-3; D is perhaps TRBD1 or TRBD2 (5 bases each). CDR1 and CDR2 from the germline V gene are MDHEN and SYDVKM. The V and J ends lost 6 bases and 2 bases respectively, with 18 bases between them. The CDR3 length is 16 residues. CDR3: CASRPNPGRDTDTQYF. The DNA of the CDR3 is TGTGCCAGCAGACCTAACCCGGGACGAGACACAGATACGCAGTATTTT. Filled out from reference TRBV28 and TRBJ2-3, the complete variable domain reads DVKVTQSSRYLVKRTGEKVFLECVQDMDHENMFWYRQDPGLGLRLIYFSYDVKMKEKGDIPEGYSVSREKKERFSLILESASTNQTSMYLCASRPNPGRDTDTQYFGPGTRLTVL.

The sample holds a few counts of this clonotype. This chain connects TRBV28 to TRBJ2-7; a possible D gene is TRBD2 (5 bases). Trimming shortened V by 4 bases and J by 4 bases, and 11 bases separated the two germline ends. The CDR3 totals 13 residues. CDR1 is MDHEN and CDR2 is SYDVKM in the germline V gene. The CDR3 spells CASSSPSGYEQYF. CDR3 nucleotide sequence: TGTGCCAGCAGTTCGCCTTCGGGGTACGAGCAGTACTTC. Variable domain in full (rest from reference TRBV28 and TRBJ2-7): DVKVTQSSRYLVKRTGEKVFLECVQDMDHENMFWYRQDPGLGLRLIYFSYDVKMKEKGDIPEGYSVSREKKERFSLILESASTNQTSMYLCASSSPSGYEQYFGPGTRLTVT.

The genes are TRBV3-1 and TRBJ2-6; TRBD1 might be the D (5 bases). The germline gives CDR1 LGHDT, CDR2 YNNKEL (reference sequence). The CDR3 is 17 amino acids. Deletions cut 1 base from V and 5 bases from J, with 15 bases between. This CDR3 reads CASSQVGPAVRANVLTF. The CDR3 DNA is TGTGCCAGCAGCCAAGTGGGGCCTGCTGTTAGGGCCAACGTCCTGACTTTC.

A note on this clonotype: This clone may be a read error of a much larger clone one base away. The chain recombines TRBV29-1 with TRBJ2-3, with 11 bases matching TRBD2. With 6 bases clipped from V and 6 bases from J, the junction kept 8 bases outside the gene matches. The CDR3 runs to 14 residues. From germline, CDR1 is SQVTM and CDR2 ANQGSEA. The CDR3 spells CSVGLAVEGDTQYF. The CDR3 DNA reads as TGCAGCGTGGGACTAGCGGTGGAAGGCGATACGCAGTATTTT.